This passage covers 25 T cell receptor beta chains from one sample sequenced in a study of T cell responses to AZD1222 COVID-19 vaccine (dated by TCRdb to the early 2020s). This specimen's time point label, per the study, means: baseline before first vaccination. The receptor library was made with the immunoSEQ multiplex PCR assay. This immuneACCESS table, as held by TCRdb, lists in-frame sequences with V and J called but not all clones. Of the missing ones, under half trace to an unresolved V gene in checked studies; the others have no known cause. The sample contains roughly 110,000 clones, 75% to 90% of them found a single time. The top ten clones comprise around 4.5% of the sample. This specimen consisted of peripheral blood, obtained on day 0 of AZD1222 vaccination. The receptors here all came from an adult in good health.

The chain couples TRBV6-5 to TRBJ1-5, with no clear D. V lost 6 bases and J lost 5, with 8 bases in between. Germline values: CDR1 MNHEY, CDR2 SVGAGI. The CDR3 sequence is 12 residues long. CDR3 in DNA: TGTGCCAGCAGCGGCAATGATCAGCCCCAGCATTTT. It is translated as CASSGNDQPQHF.

V usage is TRBV10-3 and J usage is TRBJ2-5; D ambiguous. In germline, CDR1 is ENHRY, CDR2 SYGVKD. The CDR3 is made up of 10 amino acids. The V end was cut by 8 bases, the J end by 1 base, with 2 bases between. CDR3 nucleotides: TGTGCCATCGGCCAAGAGACCCAGTACTTC. Protein: CAIGQETQYF.

V and J are TRBV9 and TRBJ1-1; D is uncertain. This CDR3 has 14 amino acids. Trimming cost V 0 bases and J 5 bases, with 11 bases left between them. The germline CDR1 and CDR2 sequences are SGDLS and YYNGEE. In nucleotides, the CDR3 is TGTGCCAGCAGCGTAGGGGAAGGCAAGACTGAAGCTTTCTTT. Its protein is CASSVGEGKTEAFF.

The rearrangement uses TRBV27 and TRBJ2-1; D uncertain. The ends were cut back, 5 bases at V and 2 bases at J, with 7 bases in the middle. The V gene's germline CDR1 is MNHEY and CDR2 SMNVEV (reference sequence). CDR3 length: 13 residues. CDR3 sequence (DNA): TGTGCCAGCAGTCCCCGGGCCTACAATGAGCAGTTCTTC. Translating it yields CASSPRAYNEQFF.

This clone was detected a few times. CDR3: CASSVTGVGEKLFF. In DNA form, the CDR3 reads TGTGCCAGTAGTGTAACAGGGGTTGGAGAAAAACTGTTTTTT. The chain joins TRBV19 to TRBJ1-4; 7 bases are shared with TRBD1. J was trimmed by 8 bases and V by 5 bases; bases with no gene match: 8. The CDR3 has 14 amino acids. Germline CDR1 is LNHDA and CDR2 is SQIVND (reference sequence).

This sequence joins TRBV6-1 and TRBJ1-3; D is ambiguous. CDR1 and CDR2 (germline): MNHNS, SASEGT. The CDR3 spans 14 residues. Trimming took off 2 bases at V and 0 bases at J, with 5 bases between the two ends. This CDR3 is CASSERPSGNTIYF. Written as DNA, the CDR3 is TGTGCCAGCAGTGAAAGGCCCTCTGGAAACACCATATATTTT.

The V call is TRBV25-1, the J call TRBJ1-1; TRBD1 aligns across 7 bases. CDR3 length: 14 residues. V dropped 4 bases and J dropped 1; count of bases not matched to a gene: 3. Germline V gene lookup returns CDR1 MGHDK and CDR2 SYGVNS. DNA of the CDR3: TGTGCCAGCAGTGGACAGGGACGGAACACTGAAGCTTTCTTT. Translated, it gives CASSGQGRNTEAFF.

The genes are TRBV27 and TRBJ1-4, with D unclear. The CDR3 sequence is 14 residues long. Germline CDR1 and CDR2: MNHEY and SMNVEV (reference sequence). The V and J ends lost 1 base and 0 bases respectively, with 3 bases between them. CDR3 bases: TGTGCCAGCAGTTTATGGCCAACTAATGAAAAACTGTTTTTT. Translated, it gives CASSLWPTNEKLFF.

This clone was observed a handful of times. The chain employs TRBV7-9 and TRBJ2-5; 9 bases line up with TRBD2. The germline CDR1 and CDR2 sequences are SEHNR and FQNEAQ (reference sequence). The CDR3 loop spans 16 amino acids. V lost 0 bases, J lost 7 bases, and 9 bases stayed unmatched. The CDR3 protein is CASSLANVSGRGTQYF. CDR3 nucleotide sequence: TGTGCCAGCAGCTTAGCGAACGTTAGCGGGAGAGGGACCCAGTACTTC.

This clone was observed a few times. The V gene is TRBV29-1, the J gene TRBJ1-6; D might be TRBD1 (6 bases). Trimming shortened V by 5 bases and J by 8 bases, and 16 bases separated the two germline ends. The CDR3 is made up of 14 amino acids. CDR1 is SQVTM, CDR2 ANQGSEA, per germline. The CDR3 DNA is TGCAGCGTTACCACAGGGCTCTCGGATTCACCCCTCCACTTT. Translating it yields CSVTTGLSDSPLHF.

The V and J genes are TRBV13 and TRBJ2-7, with TRBD2 matching 7 bases. The V gene end was trimmed by 6 bases and the J gene end by 7 bases; junction bases not matched to a gene: 9. This CDR3 comprises 13 residues. The germline gives CDR1 PRHDT, CDR2 FYEKMQ (reference sequence). The CDR3 protein is CASRDLRGSEQYF. DNA of the CDR3: TGTGCCAGCAGGGATCTGCGGGGGAGTGAGCAGTACTTC.

This chain links TRBV18 with TRBJ2-2; D unresolved. Germline CDR1 reads KGHSH; CDR2 reads LQKENI. This CDR3 comprises 18 residues. With 3 bases removed from V and 5 bases from J, the gap between germline ends came to 22 bases. CDR3: CASSPTRSEYSTTGELFF. The CDR3 nucleotides are TGTGCCAGCTCACCGACCAGGAGTGAGTACAGTACGACCGGGGAGCTGTTTTTT.

The chain combines TRBV4-2 with TRBJ1-5, with D uncertain. There are 15 residues in the CDR3. V was pared by 2 bases and J by 5 bases, with 13 bases between. Germline V gene sequence: CDR1 LGHNA, CDR2 YNFKEQ. This chain's CDR3 is CASSQPGPRDQPQHF. The CDR3 region has the DNA TGTGCCAGCAGCCAACCCGGACCCCGGGATCAGCCCCAGCATTTT.

The J gene is TRBJ1-1, the V gene TRBV24-1; 9 nucleotides agree with TRBD1. Germline V gives CDR1 KGHDR, CDR2 SFDVKD. This CDR3 has 13 residues. V lost 9 bases and J lost 3; bases outside the gene matches: 4. In DNA form, the CDR3 reads TGTGCCACCGGGCGGACAGGGGACACTGAAGCTTTCTTT. Its translation is CATGRTGDTEAFF.

Turning to this clone: The junction differs from germline at one of its ends, possibly a read error. This chain joins TRBV24-1 and TRBJ2-2; tentatively, D is TRBD1 or TRBD2 (5 bases each). The CDR3 runs to 14 residues. The germline V gene has CDR1 KGHDR and CDR2 SFDVKD. The CDR3 nucleotides are TGTGCCCCCAGAGGGGCCGCCACGGACGGGGAGCTGTTTTTT. Amino acids: CAPRGAATDGELFF.

The gene calls are TRBV7-2 and TRBJ2-3; maybe TRBD2 (6 bases). V shed 10 bases and J shed 2 bases, with 13 bases lying between them. From germline, CDR1 is SGHTA and CDR2 FQGNSA. This CDR3 is 13 amino acids long. Written as DNA, the CDR3 is TGTGCCACCAGGGCGGGATTCACAGATACGCAGTATTTT. Its protein is CATRAGFTDTQYF.

The chain is built from TRBV6-1 and TRBJ1-6; D remains unclear. Germline V CDR1 and CDR2: MNHNS, SASEGT. Deletions cut 0 bases from V and 8 bases from J, with 5 bases between. The CDR3 is 13 residues long. CDR3 DNA sequence: TGTGCCAGCAGTGAAGCCTCCCATTCACCCCTCCACTTT. It encodes CASSEASHSPLHF.

As regards this clone: A read error may produce the germline difference seen at one junction end. The chain carries TRBV2 and TRBJ2-5, with D possibly being TRBD1 (7 bases). This CDR3 has 15 amino acids. Germline-derived CDR1 and CDR2 are SNHLY and FYNNEI. In nucleotides, the CDR3 is TGTGTCAGCAGTGAATGGAGGGACAGCCAAGAGACCCAGTACTTC. This codes for CVSSEWRDSQETQYF.

In nucleotides, the CDR3 is TGTGCCAGCAGTCCCTTAGCCCTAGCGGGAACATACGAGCAGTACTTC. As protein: CASSPLALAGTYEQYF. The rearrangement links TRBV2 to TRBJ2-7, with 9 bases that match TRBD2. The CDR3 spans 16 residues. Germline V lookup: CDR1 SNHLY, CDR2 FYNNEI. The ends lost 5 bases at V and 4 bases at J; junction bases unmatched: 12.

V is TRBV18 and J is TRBJ1-1; no reliable D call. Looked up from germline, CDR1 is KGHSH and CDR2 is LQKENI. V lost 3 bases to trimming and J lost 1 base, with 6 bases between them. This CDR3 has 13 residues. CDR3 region: CASSPVQNTEAFF. For the CDR3, the DNA is TGTGCCAGCTCACCGGTACAGAACACTGAAGCTTTCTTT.

V and J are TRBV3-1 (or the pseudogene TRBV3-2) and TRBJ1-3; D not certain. Trimming shortened V by 2 bases and J by 1 base, and 6 bases separated the two germline ends. The germline V gene has CDR1 LGHDT and CDR2 YNNKEL (reference sequence). The CDR3 has 14 amino acids. CDR3 DNA sequence: TGTGCCAGCAGCCAATGGAGGTCTGGAAACACCATATATTTT. Amino acid sequence: CASSQWRSGNTIYF.

The chain combines TRBV6-5 with TRBJ2-7, with no clear D. Trimming cost V 7 bases and J 1 base, with 11 bases left between them. Germline V lookup: CDR1 MNHEY, CDR2 SVGAGI. The CDR3 is made up of 13 amino acids. CDR3 residues: CASKDVISYEQYF. DNA for the CDR3: TGTGCCAGCAAGGACGTAATTTCCTACGAGCAGTACTTC.

This rearrangement joins TRBV5-8 to TRBJ1-2; TRBD1 is a possible D gene (5 bases). Trimming took 0 bases from V and 8 from J, leaving 17 bases between them. The CDR3 runs 15 residues. Germline CDR1 reads SGHTS; CDR2 reads YDEGEE. The CDR3: CASSLVKRGLRGYTF. The CDR3 nucleotides are TGTGCCAGCAGCTTGGTAAAAAGGGGATTAAGGGGCTACACCTTC.

This clone was counted a few times. V is TRBV3-1 (or the pseudogene TRBV3-2) and J is TRBJ1-1; 7 bases agree with TRBD1. The CDR3 runs to 17 residues. The V gene's germline CDR1 is LGHDT and CDR2 YNNKEL (reference sequence). J gave up 1 base and V 5 bases, and 13 bases lay outside the gene matches. The CDR3 loop reads CASSSRLAGGRNTEAFF. Here the CDR3 DNA reads TGTGCCAGCAGCTCACGTCTGGCAGGGGGTAGGAACACTGAAGCTTTCTTT.

This clone was seen once. The chain employs TRBV18 and TRBJ2-7; a weak D match, TRBD1 (5 bases). V dropped 3 bases and J dropped 2 bases, with 11 bases sitting between them. The CDR3 has 14 residues. Per the germline V gene, CDR1 is KGHSH and CDR2 is LQKENI. The CDR3 nucleotides are TGTGCCAGCTCACCCTTGGCAGGGACCTACGAGCAGTACTTC. It is translated as CASSPLAGTYEQYF.